This T cell receptor beta chain was sequenced during a study of blood T cell repertoires in COVID-19. Seattle's cohort entered during active infection and was followed longitudinally. Germline CDR1 and CDR2: MNHEY and SVGAGI. This CDR3 is 14 amino acids long. The V gene lost 8 bases and the J gene lost 0 bases, with 13 bases spanning the gap. Assay: immunoSEQ multiplex PCR; the TCRdb copy retains only in-frame clones and omits some. The table lists some 25,000 clones, about 81% of them singletons. This TCR was recovered from a woman between 70 and 85 years old with COVID-19, enrolled during active disease. This chain joins TRBV6-5 and TRBJ2-5, with a possible D match to TRBD1 (5 bases). The sample consisted of peripheral blood. The CDR3 bases are TGTGCCAGCTCCCAAAGGGGAAACCAAGAGACCCAGTACTTC. Residues: CASSQRGNQETQYF.